Listed below are T cell receptor beta chains from one sample, sequenced in a study of CD8 T cells in Susac syndrome. TCRdb used MiXCR to reprocess the immunoSEQ multiplex PCR reads, holding one entry per CDR3 protein. Counted here are 100,000 to 150,000 distinct CDR3 sequences, around 94% occurring once; the ten biggest clones make up around 0.078%. The sample comprised CD4+ T cells from PBMCs. The origin of the receptors is a human donor in good health. Each CDR3 is given with its conserved first and last residue. D genes are given only for firm matches. Expanded clones get a size class; other rows say once, few or many, or leave the size out.

J gene: TRBJ1-1; clone size: NA; D gene: TRBD1; V gene: TRBV19; CDR3 protein: CASSNRDRGRDTEAFF; CDR3 DNA: TGTGCCAGTAGTAACCGGGACAGGGGGCGGGACACTGAAGCTTTCTTT
J gene: TRBJ2-3; clone size: NA; D gene: TRBD2; V gene: TRBV19; CDR3 protein: CAIGAGGDTQYF; CDR3 DNA: TGTGCCATCGGAGCGGGAGGGGATACGCAGTATTTT
J gene: TRBJ1-5; clone size: NA; D gene: NA; V gene: TRBV18; CDR3 protein: CASSPDGNQPQHF; CDR3 DNA: TGTGCCAGCTCACCTGACGGCAATCAGCCCCAGCATTTT
J gene: TRBJ2-1; clone size: NA; D gene: TRBD2; V gene: TRBV20-1; CDR3 protein: CSASGASGRAYNEQFF; CDR3 DNA: TGCAGTGCTAGCGGGGCTAGCGGGAGGGCCTACAATGAGCAGTTCTTC
J gene: TRBJ2-2; clone size: few; D gene: NA; V gene: TRBV20-1; CDR3 protein: CSARGASAVGELFF; CDR3 DNA: TGCAGTGCGCGCGGGGCTAGCGCGGTCGGGGAGCTGTTTTTT
J gene: TRBJ2-7; clone size: NA; D gene: NA; V gene: TRBV6-1; CDR3 protein: CASSGSYEQYF; CDR3 DNA: TGTGCCAGCAGTGGTTCCTACGAGCAGTACTTC
J gene: TRBJ1-2; clone size: NA; D gene: NA; V gene: TRBV4-2; CDR3 protein: CASSQPLVPGGYTF; CDR3 DNA: TGTGCCAGCAGCCAACCCCTGGTCCCCGGCGGCTACACCTTC
J gene: TRBJ2-1; clone size: NA; D gene: TRBD2; V gene: TRBV25-1; CDR3 protein: CASISSGSGNNEQFF; CDR3 DNA: TGTGCCAGCATATCTAGCGGGAGTGGGAACAATGAGCAGTTCTTC
J gene: TRBJ2-7; clone size: NA; D gene: NA; V gene: TRBV3-1; CDR3 protein: CASSQLTPYEQYF; CDR3 DNA: TGTGCCAGCAGCCAACTCACACCATACGAGCAGTACTTC
J gene: TRBJ2-7; clone size: NA; D gene: NA; V gene: TRBV7-2; CDR3 protein: CASSLDRTISYEQYF; CDR3 DNA: TGTGCCAGCAGCTTAGACCGGACCATTTCCTACGAGCAGTACTTC
J gene: TRBJ2-7; clone size: NA; D gene: TRBD1; V gene: TRBV5-5; CDR3 protein: CASRVRQGDYEQYF; CDR3 DNA: TGTGCCAGCAGAGTCCGACAGGGAGACTACGAGCAGTACTTC
J gene: TRBJ2-1; clone size: NA; D gene: NA; V gene: TRBV6-2/TRBV6-3; CDR3 protein: CASRLLGPYNEQFF; CDR3 DNA: TGTGCCAGCAGACTCCTGGGACCGTACAATGAGCAGTTCTTC
J gene: TRBJ1-2; clone size: once; D gene: TRBD1; V gene: TRBV6-5; CDR3 protein: CASSRQGTADGYTF; CDR3 DNA: TGTGCCAGCAGCCGACAGGGGACAGCGGATGGCTACACCTTC
J gene: TRBJ2-1; clone size: NA; D gene: TRBD2; V gene: TRBV10-3; CDR3 protein: CAIRSGEGNEQFF; CDR3 DNA: TGTGCCATCAGGAGCGGGGAGGGCAATGAGCAGTTCTTC
J gene: TRBJ2-7; clone size: NA; D gene: NA; V gene: TRBV5-6; CDR3 protein: CAISDGQSSYEQYF; CDR3 DNA: TGTGCCATCTCGGACGGACAAAGCTCCTACGAGCAGTACTTC
J gene: TRBJ2-7; clone size: NA; D gene: NA; V gene: TRBV29-1; CDR3 protein: CSVGDRRSYEQYF; CDR3 DNA: TGCAGCGTTGGAGACAGACGATCCTACGAGCAGTACTTC
J gene: TRBJ1-2; clone size: NA; D gene: NA; V gene: TRBV6-6; CDR3 protein: CATLSGSSYTF; CDR3 DNA: TGTGCCACCCTCTCCGGCAGCAGCTACACCTTC